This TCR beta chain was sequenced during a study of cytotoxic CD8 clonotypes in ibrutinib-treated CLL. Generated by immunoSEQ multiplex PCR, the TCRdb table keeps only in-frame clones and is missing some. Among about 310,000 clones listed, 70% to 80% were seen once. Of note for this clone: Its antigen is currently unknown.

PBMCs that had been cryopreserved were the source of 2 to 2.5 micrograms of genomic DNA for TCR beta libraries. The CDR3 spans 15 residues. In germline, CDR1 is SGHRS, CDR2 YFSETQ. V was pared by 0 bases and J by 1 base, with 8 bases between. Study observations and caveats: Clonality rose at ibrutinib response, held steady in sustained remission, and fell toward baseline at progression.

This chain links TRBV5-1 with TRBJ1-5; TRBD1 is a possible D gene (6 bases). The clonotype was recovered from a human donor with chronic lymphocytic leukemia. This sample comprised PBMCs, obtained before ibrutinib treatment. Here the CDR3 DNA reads TGCGCCAGCAGCTTGGAGGGGGACAGCAATCAGCCCCAGCATTTT. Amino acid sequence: CASSLEGDSNQPQHF. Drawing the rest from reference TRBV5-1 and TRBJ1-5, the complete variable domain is KAGVTQTPRYLIKTRGQQVTLSCSPISGHRSVSWYQQTPGQGLQFLFEYFSETQRNKGNFPGRFSGRQFSNSRSEMNVSTLELGDSALYLCASSLEGDSNQPQHFGDGTRLSIL.